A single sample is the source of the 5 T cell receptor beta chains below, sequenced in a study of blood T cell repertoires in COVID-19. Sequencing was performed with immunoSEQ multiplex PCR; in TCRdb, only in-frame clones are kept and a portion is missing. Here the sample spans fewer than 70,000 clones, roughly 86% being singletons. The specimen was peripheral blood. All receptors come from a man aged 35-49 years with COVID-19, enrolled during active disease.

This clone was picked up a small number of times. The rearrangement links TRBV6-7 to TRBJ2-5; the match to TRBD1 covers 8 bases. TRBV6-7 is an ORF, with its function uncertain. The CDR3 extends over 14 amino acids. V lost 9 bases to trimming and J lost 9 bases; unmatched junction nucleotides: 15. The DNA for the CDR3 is TGTGCCAGGAACGTGGGGACAGGCAAAAGGGCCCAGTACTTC. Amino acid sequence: CARNVGTGKRAQYF.

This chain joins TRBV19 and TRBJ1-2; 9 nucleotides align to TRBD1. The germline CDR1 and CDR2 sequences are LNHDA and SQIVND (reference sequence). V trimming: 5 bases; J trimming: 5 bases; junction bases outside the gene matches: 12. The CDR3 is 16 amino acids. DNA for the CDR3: TGTGCCAGTAGTCGACACTCGACAGGGGGGAGATATGGCTACACCTTC. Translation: CASSRHSTGGRYGYTF.

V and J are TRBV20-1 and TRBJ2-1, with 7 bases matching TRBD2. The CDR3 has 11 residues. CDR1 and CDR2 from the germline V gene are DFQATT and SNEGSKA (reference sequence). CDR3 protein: CGSGAGNEQFF. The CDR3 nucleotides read TGCGGCAGCGGGGCGGGCAATGAGCAGTTCTTC.

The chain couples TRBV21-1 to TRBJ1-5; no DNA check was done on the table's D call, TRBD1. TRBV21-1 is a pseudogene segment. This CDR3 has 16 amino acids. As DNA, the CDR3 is TGTGCCAGCAGCAAAGAGGTAAGGGACAGGTATCAGCCCCAGCATTTT. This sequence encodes CASSKEVRDRYQPQHF.

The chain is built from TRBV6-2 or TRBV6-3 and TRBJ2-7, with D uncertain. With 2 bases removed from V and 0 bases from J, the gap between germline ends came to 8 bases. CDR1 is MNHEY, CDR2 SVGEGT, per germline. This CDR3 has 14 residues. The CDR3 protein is CASSYPPRSYEQYF. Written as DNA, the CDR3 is TGTGCCAGCAGTTACCCCCCCCGCTCCTACGAGCAGTACTTC.